This T cell receptor beta chain was identified in a study of T-cell reconstitution after alpha-beta-depleted transplantation in children. This clonotype was observed a few times. Its antigen is not known. TCRbeta library construction was performed incorporating unique molecular identifiers. TCRdb recomputed calls from the PCR reads with MiXCR, one row per CDR3 protein. The profile shows 130,000 or so distinct CDR3 sequences, approximately 8.7% of them singletons. CDR1 SGHTA and CDR2 FQGNSA come from the germline V gene. This CDR3 has 14 residues. V was pared by 0 bases and J by 1 base, with 7 bases between. General study results and limits: Surviving recipient T cells and thymic progenitors underlay high day-60 TCRbeta diversity in some patients. T-cell counts and diversity at one year post-transplant came mainly from newly produced T cells.

The J gene is TRBJ2-7, the V gene TRBV7-2, with no clear D. The sequencing used PBMCs, mostly from graft donor cells, collected 180 days after TCRalphabeta/CD19-depleted stem cell transplant. The origin of this receptor is a girl in the first two years of life who had a stem cell transplant for combined immunodeficiency, so the T cells may come from the graft donor. The CDR3 DNA follows: TGTGCCAGCAGCTTAGCGTCCAGATCCTACGAGCAGTACTTC. Translating it yields CASSLASRSYEQYF.